The clone carrying this T cell receptor beta chain came up many times. Its antigen is not known. Sequencing was performed with immunoSEQ multiplex PCR; in TCRdb, only in-frame clones are kept and a portion is missing. Observed are roughly 40,000 clones, no singletons, with the top ten taking around 4.5%. This sample is part of a study of T cells after posttransplantation cyclophosphamide. Whole-study results and caveats: Later blood repertoires were often dominated by clones from the donor CD8+ memory compartment.

From germline, CDR1 is MNHNY and CDR2 SVGAGI (reference sequence). The CDR3 is 13 amino acids. Trimming shortened V by 4 bases and J by 1 base, and 7 bases separated the two germline ends. This chain connects TRBV6-6 to TRBJ1-1; D remains unclear. The sample consisted of PBMCs. The source of this sequence is a woman aged 45-65 years in good health and a related stem cell transplant donor. CDR3 in amino acids: CASSFGRNTEAFF. CDR3 coding DNA: TGTGCCAGCAGTTTTGGGCGGAACACTGAAGCTTTCTTT.